The 29 T cell receptor beta chains below come from one sample, sequenced in a study of shared clonotypes between healthy human individuals. Clones were sequenced by immunoSEQ multiplex PCR, and TCRdb holds only the in-frame ones, with some missing. This sample has about 480,000 clones, with 75% to 85% found just once. What was sequenced was PBMCs. These receptors came from a woman aged 40 to 50 in good health. Some clones in this sample may be carry-over from other donors' samples.

Only one count was recorded for this clone. The chain combines TRBV6-1 with TRBJ1-4; 10 bases agree with TRBD1. Germline V gives CDR1 MNHNS, CDR2 SASEGT. There are 15 residues in the CDR3. V lost 8 bases and J lost 8; bases outside the gene matches: 11. The CDR3 loop is CASLALDRGYEKLFF. For the CDR3, the DNA is TGTGCCAGCCTCGCCCTGGACAGGGGGTACGAAAAACTGTTTTTT.

This clone was detected only a few times. This chain joins TRBV5-5 and TRBJ2-5; 7 nucleotides match TRBD1. With 7 bases clipped from V and 5 bases from J, the junction kept 8 bases outside the gene matches. CDR1 SGHKS and CDR2 YYEKEE come from the germline V gene (reference sequence). The CDR3 is 13 amino acids. Here the CDR3 reads CASSRQGKETQYF. The CDR3 DNA follows: TGTGCCAGCTCTCGACAGGGAAAGGAGACCCAGTACTTC.

The chain couples TRBV7-3 to TRBJ2-5; 8 nucleotides align to TRBD2. The germline V gene encodes CDR1 SGHTA and CDR2 FQGTGA. This CDR3 spans 15 amino acids. The V segment lost 5 bases and the J segment 4 bases; nucleotides outside the gene matches: 9. The CDR3 loop reads CASSTLAAVPETQYF. The CDR3 nucleotides read TGTGCCAGCAGCACACTAGCGGCAGTTCCAGAGACCCAGTACTTC.

The rearrangement joins TRBV4-2 to TRBJ2-5; D is unclear. Germline values: CDR1 LGHNA, CDR2 YNFKEQ. The germline V and J ends were trimmed by 1 base and 5 bases, with 11 bases remaining between them. This CDR3 has 14 residues. The CDR3 coding sequence is TGTGCCAGCAGCCAAGGGCAGGCAATGGAGACCCAGTACTTC. It codes for CASSQGQAMETQYF.

The chain links TRBV7-5 to TRBJ1-5; the listed D gene, TRBD1, was not tested against the DNA. TRBV7-5 is recorded as a pseudogene. This CDR3 comprises 14 residues. In DNA, the CDR3 is TGTGCCAGAAGCTACCCCCCAGGCCGTCAGCCCCAGCATTTT. Residues: CARSYPPGRQPQHF.

The sample holds a few counts of this clone. This chain connects TRBV28 to TRBJ2-5, with 7 bases that match TRBD1. CDR1 is MDHEN, CDR2 SYDVKM, per germline. This CDR3 comprises 14 residues. The junction had 8 bases not matched to a gene; V was cut back by 5 bases and J by 5 bases. The chain's CDR3 is CASSHTGAAETQYF. In DNA form, the CDR3 reads TGTGCCAGCAGTCACACAGGGGCCGCCGAGACCCAGTACTTC.

The chain combines TRBV12-5 with TRBJ2-7; 11 bases fit TRBD1. V was pared by 2 bases and J by 5 bases, with 8 bases of the junction left unmatched. This CDR3 region has 16 residues. Germline CDR1 reads LGHNT; CDR2 reads FRNRAP. CDR3 amino acids: CASGLLGTGGGHEQYF. In DNA form, the CDR3 reads TGTGCTAGTGGTTTGCTCGGGACAGGGGGTGGCCACGAGCAGTACTTC.

Worth noting for this clone: Other DNA sequences within the sample encode an identical CDR3. This chain links TRBV7-2 with TRBJ1-5, with D unresolved. The CDR3 consists of 14 residues. V gave up 5 bases and J gave up 6 bases, with 14 bases separating them. Germline V lookup: CDR1 SGHTA, CDR2 FQGNSA. DNA for the CDR3: TGTGCCAGCAGCCCGGGCAGGAGTCCTCAGCCCCAGCATTTT. Protein: CASSPGRSPQPQHF.

This clone showed up just a few times. This chain joins TRBV30 and TRBJ1-5, with D perhaps matching TRBD1 (6 bases). Germline lookup yields CDR1 GTSNPN and CDR2 SVGIG (reference sequence). The CDR3 consists of 16 residues. Trimming pared 3 bases from V and 1 base from J, leaving 16 bases between. DNA for the CDR3: TGTGCCTGGAGCGTCAGGGGTTTACTGAGCAATCAGCCCCAGCATTTT. Translated: CAWSVRGLLSNQPQHF.

This clone has a single count. The genes are TRBV27 and TRBJ2-5; 9 bases align to TRBD1. The CDR3 totals 16 residues. After removal of 4 bases from V and 5 bases from J, the junction contained 11 bases not matched to a gene. Germline V gives CDR1 MNHEY, CDR2 SMNVEV (reference sequence). The CDR3 DNA is TGTGCCAGCAGTTCGGGACAGGGCCGAGGGTTGGAGACCCAGTACTTC. It codes for CASSSGQGRGLETQYF.

The chain employs TRBV5-4 and TRBJ2-2, with D tentatively TRBD1 (5 bases). The V end lost 0 bases, the J end lost 2 bases, and 11 bases lay between the germline ends. This CDR3 region has 16 residues. Germline-derived CDR1 and CDR2 are SGHNT and YYREEE (reference sequence). The CDR3 DNA sequence: TGTGCCAGCAGCTTGGGCAGGGCCCTAAACACCGGGGAGCTGTTTTTT. Protein product: CASSLGRALNTGELFF. Complete variable domain (other parts from reference TRBV5-4 and TRBJ2-2): ETGVTQSPTHLIKTRGQQVTLRCSSQSGHNTVSWYQQALGQGPQFIFQYYREEENGRGNFPPRFSGLQFPNYSSELNVNALELDDSALYLCASSLGRALNTGELFFGEGSRLTVL.

The CDR3 DNA sequence: TGTGCCAGTAGTATAGGGGGGACTAGCGGGAGCTACAATGAGCAGTTCTTC. It translates to CASSIGGTSGSYNEQFF. The V call is TRBV19, the J call TRBJ2-1; the match to TRBD2 covers 14 bases. Germline V lookup: CDR1 LNHDA, CDR2 SQIVND (reference sequence). CDR3 size: 17 residues. Trimming at V came to 1 base and at J to 3 bases, leaving 2 bases not matched to a gene.

This chain joins TRBV9 and TRBJ2-2; D remains unclear. Between the trimmed V and J ends, which lost 3 bases and 2 bases, there was a span of 2 bases. The CDR3 runs 12 residues. Germline loops: CDR1 SGDLS, CDR2 YYNGEE. The CDR3 protein is CASSANTGELFF. CDR3 DNA sequence: TGTGCCAGCAGCGCCAACACCGGGGAGCTGTTTTTT. The full variable domain, with the rest looked up from reference TRBV9 and TRBJ2-2, is DSGVTQTPKHLITATGQRVTLRCSPRSGDLSVYWYQQSLDQGLQFLIQYYNGEERAKGNILERFSAQQFPDLHSELNLSSLELGDSALYFCASSANTGELFFGEGSRLTVL.

This rearrangement joins TRBV28 to TRBJ2-7; 9 bases are a match to TRBD1. Germline V gene sequence: CDR1 MDHEN, CDR2 SYDVKM. Trimming cost V 6 bases and J 3 bases; bases outside gene matches: 9. The CDR3 consists of 15 residues. The CDR3 protein is CASSNPTGGLYEQYF. The CDR3 bases are TGTGCCAGCAGCAACCCAACAGGGGGCCTCTACGAGCAGTACTTC.

The J gene is TRBJ2-2, the V gene TRBV9; perhaps D is TRBD1 or TRBD2 (5 bases each). From germline, CDR1 is SGDLS and CDR2 YYNGEE. CDR3 length equals 17 residues. V lost 3 bases to trimming and J lost 0 bases, with 15 bases between them. The CDR3 sequence is CASSAPAGASNTGELFF. CDR3 in DNA: TGTGCCAGCAGCGCCCCAGCCGGGGCATCGAACACCGGGGAGCTGTTTTTT.

The rearrangement joins TRBV30 to TRBJ1-1, with D possibly TRBD1 on 6 matching bases. From germline, CDR1 is GTSNPN and CDR2 SVGIG (reference sequence). CDR3 length: 14 amino acids. V was shortened by 3 bases and J by 0 bases, with 11 bases between the two germline ends. CDR3 bases: TGTGCCTGGAGCGGACAGACGATGAACACTGAAGCTTTCTTT. Amino acid sequence: CAWSGQTMNTEAFF.

The chain recombines TRBV11-2 with TRBJ1-2, with D unresolved. The CDR3 spans 13 residues. Germline assignment: CDR1 SGHAT and CDR2 FQNNGV. V lost 4 bases, J lost 8 bases, and 14 bases lay in between. CDR3 region: CASSSPLRGGYTF. CDR3 sequence (DNA): TGTGCCAGCAGCTCCCCGCTTCGGGGAGGCTACACCTTC.

In nucleotides, the CDR3 is TGTGCCAGCAGCCAAGATCCTAACCCGGGGGGCCGGGAGACCCAGTACTTC. It translates to CASSQDPNPGGRETQYF. The chain combines TRBV4-2 with TRBJ2-5; D perhaps matches TRBD2 (7 bases). V lost 0 bases and J 5 bases, leaving 19 bases between the germline ends. The CDR3 runs to 17 residues. Per germline, CDR1 LGHNA and CDR2 YNFKEQ.

V gene TRBV18 combines with J gene TRBJ1-2; 7 bases map to TRBD1. Germline CDR1 reads KGHSH; CDR2 reads LQKENI. There are 14 residues in the CDR3. V lost 1 base and J lost 6; bases outside the gene matches: 5. CDR3 DNA sequence: TGTGCCAGCTCACCACAGGGGGCGGGAGATGGCTACACCTTC. Translating gives CASSPQGAGDGYTF.

The J gene is TRBJ2-1, the V gene TRBV6-6, with D perhaps TRBD1 or TRBD2 (7 bases each). CDR3 length: 16 residues. Germline V lookup: CDR1 MNHNY, CDR2 SVGAGI (reference sequence). Trimming cost V 5 bases and J 6 bases, with 20 bases left between them. CDR3 sequence reads: CASSRRGGGPSNEQFF. CDR3 DNA sequence: TGTGCCAGCAGTAGGCGGGGAGGGGGCCCCAGCAATGAGCAGTTCTTC.

The chain links TRBV28 to TRBJ2-1; 10 bases agree with TRBD2. Germline V gene data show CDR1 as MDHEN and CDR2 as SYDVKM. Trimming at V came to 4 bases and at J to 1 base, leaving 4 bases not matched to a gene. The CDR3 runs 16 residues. CDR3 coding DNA: TGTGCCAGCAGTTCCCCAGCGGGAGGGTCCTACAATGAGCAGTTCTTC. This encodes CASSSPAGGSYNEQFF. Supplemented by reference TRBV28 and TRBJ2-1, the full variable domain reads DVKVTQSSRYLVKRTGEKVFLECVQDMDHENMFWYRQDPGLGLRLIYFSYDVKMKEKGDIPEGYSVSREKKERFSLILESASTNQTSMYLCASSSPAGGSYNEQFFGPGTRLTVL.

The chain uses TRBV7-6 and TRBJ2-5; 12 nucleotides match TRBD2. Germline V gives CDR1 SGHVS, CDR2 FNYEAQ. Trimming took 5 bases from V and 5 from J; bases not matched to a gene: 12. The CDR3 totals 17 residues. In DNA form, the CDR3 reads TGTGCCAGCAGCCGAAGACTTAGACTAGCGGGAGTTGAGACCCAGTACTTC. This gives the protein CASSRRLRLAGVETQYF.

The CDR3 sequence: CASSEGGRQFF. The CDR3 DNA reads TGTGCCAGCAGTGAGGGCGGCAGACAGTTCTTC. This chain connects TRBV25-1 to TRBJ2-1; D is uncertain. The CDR3 extends over 11 amino acids. Germline CDR1 and CDR2: MGHDK and SYGVNS. V was cut by 3 bases and J by 13 bases, with 10 bases left in between. The full variable domain, in which reference TRBV25-1 and TRBJ2-1 provide the parts outside the CDR3, is EADIYQTPRYLVIGTGKKITLECSQTMGHDKMYWYQQDPGMELHLIHYSYGVNSTEKGDLSSESTVSRIRTEHFPLTLESARPSHTSQYLCASSEGGRQFFGPGTRLTVL.

V and J are TRBV20-1 and TRBJ2-7; 8 bases line up with TRBD2. Germline loops: CDR1 DFQATT, CDR2 SNEGSKA (reference sequence). V lost 3 bases, J lost 11 bases, and 6 bases stayed unmatched. The CDR3 spans 11 residues. As DNA, the CDR3 is TGCAGTGCTAGTCGCGGGCGGGAGGAGTACTTC. The encoded protein is CSASRGREEYF.

This clone was found once. The chain joins TRBV18 to TRBJ2-5; a weak D match, TRBD2 (6 bases). Looked up from germline, CDR1 is KGHSH and CDR2 is LQKENI. CDR3 size: 19 residues. The ends were cut back, 3 bases at V and 3 bases at J, with 26 bases in the middle. DNA for the CDR3: TGTGCCAGCTCACCCGATAGGATTAGCGGACCCTCGGGGGAAGAGACCCAGTACTTC. Translation: CASSPDRISGPSGEETQYF.

This sequence joins TRBV4-2 and TRBJ1-2, with D hard to call. The CDR3 has 16 residues. The germline V gene encodes CDR1 LGHNA and CDR2 YNFKEQ. Trimming stripped 0 bases from V and 4 bases from J, with 15 bases between. The CDR3 spells CASSQDRASFFYGYTF. The CDR3 DNA reads TGTGCCAGCAGCCAAGATAGGGCCAGCTTCTTCTATGGCTACACCTTC.

The chain is built from TRBV4-3 and TRBJ2-1, with D uncertain. Germline V gene sequence: CDR1 LGHNA, CDR2 YSLEER. This CDR3 region has 16 residues. Trimming stripped 0 bases from V and 8 bases from J, with 17 bases between. CDR3 region: CASSQDLPRSRDEQFF. CDR3 DNA: TGCGCCAGCAGCCAAGATCTTCCTAGGTCTCGCGATGAGCAGTTCTTC.

The chain joins TRBV15 to TRBJ2-5; 8 bases are a match to TRBD1. The V segment lost 1 base and the J segment 5 bases; nucleotides outside the gene matches: 6. The germline V gene has CDR1 LNHNV and CDR2 YYDKDF (reference sequence). CDR3 length equals 15 residues. DNA of the CDR3: TGTGCCACCAGCAGAGCCCAGGGGGCGCGTGAGACCCAGTACTTC. Protein sequence: CATSRAQGARETQYF.

The chain is built from TRBV7-2 and TRBJ2-7; D gene unclear. V lost 4 bases to trimming and J lost 0 bases, with 7 bases between them. Germline V CDR1 and CDR2: SGHTA, FQGNSA. The CDR3 is made up of 13 amino acids. The CDR3 bases are TGTGCCAGCAGCTCCAGACACTCCTACGAGCAGTACTTC. This gives the protein CASSSRHSYEQYF.